This section outlines one TCR beta chain sequence together with its context. The sequenced template was cDNA made from the entire isolated RNA. Repertoires were generated with immunoSEQ multiplex PCR, while TCRdb's copy carries only in-frame clones and drops some. The repertoire has around 250,000 clones, 25% to 35% of them found once; the top ten carry 3.5% to 4%. The entry originates in a study of beta chain features in type 1 diabetes. The CDR3 is 17 residues long. V trimming: 5 bases; J trimming: 4 bases; junction bases outside the gene matches: 7. CDR1 is SGHTA, CDR2 FQGNSA, per germline. The origin of this receptor is a man aged 25-45 years in good health. The chain uses TRBV7-2 and TRBJ2-3; 15 nucleotides match TRBD2. Sequencing input: central memory CD4+ T cells from blood. The CDR3 sequence is CASSPGTSGRISDTQYF. Written as DNA, the CDR3 is TGTGCCAGCAGCCCAGGGACTAGCGGGAGGATCTCAGATACGCAGTATTTT.